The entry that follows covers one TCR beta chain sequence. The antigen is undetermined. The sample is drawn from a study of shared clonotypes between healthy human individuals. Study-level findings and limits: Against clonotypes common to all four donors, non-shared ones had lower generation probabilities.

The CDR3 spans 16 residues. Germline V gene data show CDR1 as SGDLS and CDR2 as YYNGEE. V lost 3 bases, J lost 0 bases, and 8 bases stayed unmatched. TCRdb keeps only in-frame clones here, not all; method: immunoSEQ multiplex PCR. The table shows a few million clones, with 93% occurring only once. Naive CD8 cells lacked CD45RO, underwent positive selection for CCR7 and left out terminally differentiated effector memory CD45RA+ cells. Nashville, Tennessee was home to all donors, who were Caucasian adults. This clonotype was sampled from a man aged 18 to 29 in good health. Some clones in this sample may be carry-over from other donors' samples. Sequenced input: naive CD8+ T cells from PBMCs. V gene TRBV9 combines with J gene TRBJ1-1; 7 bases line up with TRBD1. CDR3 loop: CASSAGTALMNTEAFF. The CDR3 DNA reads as TGTGCCAGCAGCGCCGGGACAGCACTCATGAACACTGAAGCTTTCTTT.